This T cell receptor beta chain was retrieved from a study of cytomegalovirus exposure and HLA in healthy donors. Study conclusions and caveats: A later analysis revealed that TCR association rates differed between HLA loci, peaking at DRB1 and bottoming out at HLA-C. Investigators reported approximately 170 TCR beta chains as tied to cytomegalovirus. The CMV antigen specificity of a few CMV-associated chains was confirmed through in vitro analysis. A later analysis linked a missense DCLRE1C variant to TCR beta V- and J-gene trimming.

A few counts support this clone. Antigen: not known. PCR involved 60 Vbeta and 13 Jbeta primers. Clones were read by immunoSEQ multiplex PCR, and TCRdb kept only the in-frame ones, dropping some. The sample lists about 200,000 clones, approximately 70% occurring once. This CDR3 contains 14 residues. CDR1 and CDR2 (germline): SGHDT, YYEEEE. After removal of 0 bases from V and 7 bases from J, the junction contained 4 bases not matched to a gene. This TCR was sampled from a young woman in good health and CMV-seronegative. Sequenced material: PBMCs. The gene calls are TRBV5-6 and TRBJ2-7; 10 bases align to TRBD1. The CDR3 DNA is TGTGCCAGCAGCTTGGTGGGGACAGGGGTTGAGCAGTACTTC. Translated: CASSLVGTGVEQYF.